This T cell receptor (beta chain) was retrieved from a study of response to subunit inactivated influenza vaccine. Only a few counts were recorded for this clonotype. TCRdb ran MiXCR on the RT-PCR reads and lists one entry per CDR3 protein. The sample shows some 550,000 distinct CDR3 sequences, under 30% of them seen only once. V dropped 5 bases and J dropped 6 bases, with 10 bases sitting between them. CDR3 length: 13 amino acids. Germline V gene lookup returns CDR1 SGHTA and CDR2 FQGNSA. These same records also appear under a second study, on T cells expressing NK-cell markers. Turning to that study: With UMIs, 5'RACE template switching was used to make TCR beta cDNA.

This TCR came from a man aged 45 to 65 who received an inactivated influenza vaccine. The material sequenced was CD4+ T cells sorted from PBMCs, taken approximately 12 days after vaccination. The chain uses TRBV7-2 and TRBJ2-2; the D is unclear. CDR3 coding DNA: TGTGCCAGCAGCAGGGTTAGGCCCGGGGAGCTGTTTTTT. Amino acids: CASSRVRPGELFF.